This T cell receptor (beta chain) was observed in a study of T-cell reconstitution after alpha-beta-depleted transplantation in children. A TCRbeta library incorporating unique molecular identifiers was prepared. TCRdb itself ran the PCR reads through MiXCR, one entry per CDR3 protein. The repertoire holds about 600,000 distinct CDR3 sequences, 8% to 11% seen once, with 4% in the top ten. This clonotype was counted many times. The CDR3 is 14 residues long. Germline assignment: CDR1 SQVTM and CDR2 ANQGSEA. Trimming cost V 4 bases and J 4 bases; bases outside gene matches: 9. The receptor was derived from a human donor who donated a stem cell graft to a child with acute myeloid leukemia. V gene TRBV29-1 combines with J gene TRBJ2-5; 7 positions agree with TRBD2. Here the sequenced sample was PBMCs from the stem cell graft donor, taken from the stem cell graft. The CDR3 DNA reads TGCAGCGTTGTTTTCGCGGGAGTAAGAGAGACCCAGTACTTC. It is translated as CSVVFAGVRETQYF.